This section outlines one T cell receptor beta chain sequence together with its context. Its recognized antigen is unknown. No much larger clone is present one base from it, and per-base qualities are unavailable. The 39 donors, aged about 6 to 100 years, were systemically healthy Caucasian individuals from Russia. Each donor gave ten milliliters of peripheral blood, collected into EDTA-treated Vacutainer tubes. PBMCs were isolated by Ficoll-Paque density-gradient centrifugation, with at least 6.5 million obtained per sample. Total RNA was extracted from PBMCs with Trizol reagent, with at least 5 micrograms obtained per sample. For every donor, flow cytometry on a PBMC aliquot measured the percentage of naive CD45RAhigh/CD27high T cells. According to the germline V gene, CDR1 reads SQVTM and CDR2 reads ANQGSEA. From the cysteine up to the phenylalanine, the CDR3 has a length of 14 residues. Of the read, only the CDR3 DNA is kept; its 42 bases are in frame from base 1. V was cut back by 3 bases and J by 6 bases, leaving a gap of 16 bases between them.

Library prep was done by 5' RACE. Sequencing instrument: Illumina HiSeq 2500. A second roughly 6 to 11 cycle PCR used a sample-barcoded 5' primer and a J-beta primer mix. Each TCR beta cDNA molecule received a unique molecular identifier from a template-switch 5' adaptor carrying 12 random nucleotides. Each sample yielded at least 3 million CDR3-containing paired-end reads. First-strand cDNA was synthesized from all RNA with the Mint cDNA synthesis kit, primed by a TRBC-specific oligonucleotide. Following uracil-DNA glycosylase treatment, all cDNA underwent a first 18-cycle PCR with the universal primers M1SS and BC2_uni_R. In the paper's pipeline: For normalization, 1 million high-quality reads were randomly selected from each sample, with every read carrying a distinct molecular identifier. Instead of being binned into consensus sequences, reads that shared molecular identifiers were thrown out. CDR3 identification, clonotype clustering and error correction used MiTCR with a Q25 quality threshold and the strictest error-elimination algorithm. A nonparametric unseen species model with Euler transformation was used to estimate lower-bound total TCR beta diversity. TCRdb trimmed public reads at Q25 via fastp, called clones via MiXCR and kept in-frame beta chains. Identical CDR3 proteins give one entry, which carries the most common genes and DNA. The V and J calls and clone size are TCRdb's, not the authors'. The sample profile shows some 1,500,000 distinct CDR3 sequences; about 42% of them were found once. Less than 5% of the sample is in the top ten clones.

The entry originates in a study of blood T cells in healthy people across ages (dated by TCRdb to about 2015). About the full investigation: In model experiments, template switching captured roughly one uniquely barcoded TCR beta cDNA molecule for every two T cells. To avoid experimental bias, donors of different ages were distributed randomly across sequencing lanes. The donors were divided into four age groups: young (average around 16 years), middle-aged (about 40), aged (around 59) and long-lived (roughly 82). Using the same blood draw, the study looked at two additional independent replicas of 1 million unique cDNA reads for two donors, one aged 18 to 30 and the other aged 80 or older. Age-related changes in TCR beta repertoire diversity were measured in the study by deep sequencing normalized with unique cDNA molecular identifiers. Broad study findings and their caveats: Estimates of total diversity based on one million sequenced T cells were considered lower bounds and underestimates. The CMV infection status of donors was not known, potentially confounding age-related changes in expanded clonotypes. Observed TCR beta diversity correlated strongly with the percentage of naive T cells measured by flow cytometry. Conclusive comparison of naive and antigen-experienced compartments was prevented by the profiling of bulk unsorted PBMCs. Observed TCR beta diversity per million T cells fell roughly linearly with age, and a significant reduction was already apparent by age about 36. Compared with the aged group, the long-lived group had more naive CD4+ T cells, fewer expanded clones and increased TCR diversity, suggesting age selection.

The TCR comes from a woman aged 18-35 years in good health. The specimen sequenced was blood. Recombination connected TRBV29-1 to TRBJ2-3; the D region possibly corresponds to TRBD2 (6 bases align). The nucleotide sequence reads TGCAGCGTTGAGGGTGCGGGGATGAGGGATACGCAGTATTTT. The resulting protein is CSVEGAGMRDTQYF.